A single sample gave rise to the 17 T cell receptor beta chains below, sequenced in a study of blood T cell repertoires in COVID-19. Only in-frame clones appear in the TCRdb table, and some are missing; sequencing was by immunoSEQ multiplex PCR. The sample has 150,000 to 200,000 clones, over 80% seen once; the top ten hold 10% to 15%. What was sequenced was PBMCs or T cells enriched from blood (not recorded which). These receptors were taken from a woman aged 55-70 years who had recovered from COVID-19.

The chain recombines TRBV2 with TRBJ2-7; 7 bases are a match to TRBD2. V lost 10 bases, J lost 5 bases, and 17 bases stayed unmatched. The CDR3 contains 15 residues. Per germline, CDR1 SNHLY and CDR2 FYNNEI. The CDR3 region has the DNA TGTGCCACCAGGGTCGAAGCGGGGTGGAGGAACGAGCAGTACTTC. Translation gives CATRVEAGWRNEQYF.

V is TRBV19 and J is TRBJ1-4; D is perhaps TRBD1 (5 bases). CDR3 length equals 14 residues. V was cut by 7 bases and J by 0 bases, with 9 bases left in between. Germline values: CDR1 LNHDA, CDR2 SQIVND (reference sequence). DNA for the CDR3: TGTGCCAGTATGGGACTTGCAACTAATGAAAAACTGTTTTTT. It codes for CASMGLATNEKLFF.

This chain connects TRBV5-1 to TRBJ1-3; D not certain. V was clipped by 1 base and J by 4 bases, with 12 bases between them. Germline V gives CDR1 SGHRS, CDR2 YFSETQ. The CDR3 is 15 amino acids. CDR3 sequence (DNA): TGCGCCAGCAGCTTGTTACGGGAGCCGGGAAACACCATATATTTT. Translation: CASSLLREPGNTIYF.

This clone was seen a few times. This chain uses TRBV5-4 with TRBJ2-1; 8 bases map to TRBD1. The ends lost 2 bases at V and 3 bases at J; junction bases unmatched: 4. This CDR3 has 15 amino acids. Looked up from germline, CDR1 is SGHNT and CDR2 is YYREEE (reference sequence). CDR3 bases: TGTGCCAGCAGCTTTTCAGGGGGCGACTACAATGAGCAGTTCTTC. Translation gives CASSFSGGDYNEQFF.

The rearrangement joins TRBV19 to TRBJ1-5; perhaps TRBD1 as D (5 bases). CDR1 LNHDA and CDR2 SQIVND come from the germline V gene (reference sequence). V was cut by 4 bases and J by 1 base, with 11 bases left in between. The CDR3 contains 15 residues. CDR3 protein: CASSSLEGSNQPQHF. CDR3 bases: TGTGCCAGTAGTAGCCTGGAGGGGAGCAATCAGCCCCAGCATTTT.

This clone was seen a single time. CDR3 region: CSASDGTGGEQYF. For the CDR3, the DNA is TGCAGTGCTAGTGATGGGACAGGGGGAGAGCAGTACTTC. The rearrangement links TRBV20-1 to TRBJ2-7, with 11 bases identical to TRBD1. V trimming: 3 bases; J trimming: 7 bases; junction bases outside the gene matches: 5. Per the germline V gene, CDR1 is DFQATT and CDR2 is SNEGSKA (reference sequence). This CDR3 has 13 residues.

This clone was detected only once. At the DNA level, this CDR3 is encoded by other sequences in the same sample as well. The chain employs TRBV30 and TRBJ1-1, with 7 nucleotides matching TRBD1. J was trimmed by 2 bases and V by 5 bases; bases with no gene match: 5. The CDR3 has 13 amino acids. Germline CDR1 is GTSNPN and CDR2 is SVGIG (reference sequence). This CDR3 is CAWERGLNTEAFF. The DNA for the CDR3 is TGTGCCTGGGAGAGGGGGCTTAACACTGAAGCTTTCTTT.

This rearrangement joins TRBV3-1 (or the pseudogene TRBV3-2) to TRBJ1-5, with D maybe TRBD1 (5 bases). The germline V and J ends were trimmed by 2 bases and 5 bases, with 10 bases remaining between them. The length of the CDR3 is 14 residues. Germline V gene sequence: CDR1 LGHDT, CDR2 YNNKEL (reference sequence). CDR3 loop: CASSQNWGDQPQHF. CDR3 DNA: TGTGCCAGCAGCCAAAACTGGGGGGATCAGCCCCAGCATTTT.

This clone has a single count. The CDR3 coding sequence is TGCGCCAGCTCAACGGGAGGCTCAGATACGCAGTATTTT. Translating gives CASSTGGSDTQYF. The J gene is TRBJ2-3, the V gene TRBV10-1; 7 bases align to TRBD2. There are 13 residues in the CDR3. V lost 8 bases to trimming and J lost 4 bases; unmatched junction nucleotides: 6. Germline CDR1 reads WNHNN; CDR2 reads SYGVQD (reference sequence).

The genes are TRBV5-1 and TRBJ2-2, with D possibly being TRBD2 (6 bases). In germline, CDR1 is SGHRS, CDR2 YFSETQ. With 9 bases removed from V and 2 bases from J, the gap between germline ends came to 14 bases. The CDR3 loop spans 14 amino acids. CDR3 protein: CATQSGDNTGELFF. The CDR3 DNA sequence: TGCGCCACCCAGTCGGGGGATAACACCGGGGAGCTGTTTTTT.

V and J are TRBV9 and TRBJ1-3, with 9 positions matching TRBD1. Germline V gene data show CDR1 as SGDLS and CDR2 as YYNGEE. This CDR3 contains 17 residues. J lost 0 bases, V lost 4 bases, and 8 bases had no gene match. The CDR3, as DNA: TGTGCCAGCAGCCCTCGGACAGGGGCCAACTCTGGAAACACCATATATTTT. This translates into CASSPRTGANSGNTIYF. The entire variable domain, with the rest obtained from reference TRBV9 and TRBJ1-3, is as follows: DSGVTQTPKHLITATGQRVTLRCSPRSGDLSVYWYQQSLDQGLQFLIQYYNGEERAKGNILERFSAQQFPDLHSELNLSSLELGDSALYFCASSPRTGANSGNTIYFGEGSWLTVV.

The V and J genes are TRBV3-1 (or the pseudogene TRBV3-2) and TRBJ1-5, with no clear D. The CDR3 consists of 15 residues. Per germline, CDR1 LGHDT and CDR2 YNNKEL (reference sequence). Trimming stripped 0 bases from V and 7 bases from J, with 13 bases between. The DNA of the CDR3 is TGTGCCAGCAGCCAAGATAGTTCAGGTTCGCAGCCCCAGCATTTT. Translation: CASSQDSSGSQPQHF.

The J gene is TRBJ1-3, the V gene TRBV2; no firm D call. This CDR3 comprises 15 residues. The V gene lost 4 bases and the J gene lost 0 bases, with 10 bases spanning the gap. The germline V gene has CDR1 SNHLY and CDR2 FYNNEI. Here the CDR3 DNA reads TGTGCCAGCAGTGTAACACCTTCCTCTGGAAACACCATATATTTT. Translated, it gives CASSVTPSSGNTIYF. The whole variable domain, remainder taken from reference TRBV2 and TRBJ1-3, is EPEVTQTPSHQVTQMGQEVILRCVPISNHLYFYWYRQILGQKVEFLVSFYNNEISEKSEIFDDQFSVERPDGSNFTLKIRSTKLEDSAMYFCASSVTPSSGNTIYFGEGSWLTVV.

CDR3 amino acids: CASSSGQGVEKQYF. For the CDR3, the DNA is TGCGCCAGCAGCTCCGGACAGGGGGTGGAAAAGCAGTACTTC. The chain links TRBV5-1 to TRBJ2-7, with 10 bases lining up with TRBD1. V was pared by 3 bases and J by 8 bases, with 8 bases of the junction left unmatched. This CDR3 region has 14 residues. The V gene's germline CDR1 is SGHRS and CDR2 YFSETQ.

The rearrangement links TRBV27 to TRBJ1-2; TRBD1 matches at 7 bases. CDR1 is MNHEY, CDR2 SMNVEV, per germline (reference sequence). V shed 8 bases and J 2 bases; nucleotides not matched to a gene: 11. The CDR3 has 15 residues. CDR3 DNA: TGTGCCAGCTCCCTCAGACAGGGCCTAAACTATGGCTACACCTTC. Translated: CASSLRQGLNYGYTF.

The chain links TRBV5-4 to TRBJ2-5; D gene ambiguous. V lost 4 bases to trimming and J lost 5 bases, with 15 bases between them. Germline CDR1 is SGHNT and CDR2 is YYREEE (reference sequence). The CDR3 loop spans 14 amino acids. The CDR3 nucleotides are TGTGCCAGCAGCCCCATGCAGGCTGGGGAGACCCAGTACTTC. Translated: CASSPMQAGETQYF.

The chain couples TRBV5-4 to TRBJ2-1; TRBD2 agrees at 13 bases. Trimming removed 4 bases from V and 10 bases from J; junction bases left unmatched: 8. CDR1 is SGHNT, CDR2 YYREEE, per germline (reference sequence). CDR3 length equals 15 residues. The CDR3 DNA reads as TGTGCCAGCAGCCTTCGGACTAGCGGGAGTCAGGAGCAGTTCTTC. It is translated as CASSLRTSGSQEQFF.